Presented here are 28 T cell receptor beta chains from one specimen sequenced in a study of cytomegalovirus exposure and HLA in healthy donors. The PCR was carried out with 60 Vbeta primers and 13 Jbeta primers. Sequenced by immunoSEQ multiplex PCR; TCRdb stores in-frame clones only, minus some. The repertoire holds around 120,000 clones, with roughly 72% as singletons. The sample was PBMCs. The receptors shown here come from a woman between 45 and 60 years old in good health and CMV-seropositive.

The V gene is TRBV13, the J gene TRBJ2-5; 7 bases match TRBD2. The trim removed 0 bases at V and 4 bases at J, leaving 8 bases unmatched. Germline V gene data show CDR1 as PRHDT and CDR2 as FYEKMQ (reference sequence). The CDR3 is made up of 16 amino acids. The CDR3 nucleotides read TGTGCCAGCAGCTTAGGCGAACTAGCGTGGCGAGAGACCCAGTACTTC. It yields the protein CASSLGELAWRETQYF.

The chain has TRBV29-1 and TRBJ1-1, with TRBD1 matching over 8 bases. V trimming: 5 bases; J trimming: 4 bases; junction bases outside the gene matches: 9. CDR1 is SQVTM and CDR2 is ANQGSEA in the germline V gene. CDR3 length: 14 residues. DNA of the CDR3: TGCAGCGTTCGGGACAGGACCTTGAGCACTGAAGCTTTCTTT. Amino acid sequence: CSVRDRTLSTEAFF.

The chain has TRBV5-4 and TRBJ1-4; 9 nucleotides match TRBD1. Germline CDR1 is SGHNT and CDR2 is YYREEE (reference sequence). The ends lost 4 bases at V and 5 bases at J; junction bases unmatched: 3. The CDR3 sequence is 14 residues long. The CDR3 nucleotides read TGTGCCAGCAGCAGGGACAGGGTGAATGAAAAACTGTTTTTT. This translates into CASSRDRVNEKLFF.

The chain combines TRBV18 with TRBJ2-5; 7 positions match TRBD1. CDR1 is KGHSH and CDR2 is LQKENI in the germline V gene. The ends lost 3 bases at V and 2 bases at J; junction bases unmatched: 12. The CDR3 is 17 amino acids. The CDR3: CASSPLPKTGLQETQYF. Here the CDR3 DNA reads TGTGCCAGCTCACCCCTCCCTAAGACAGGGTTACAAGAGACCCAGTACTTC. The complete variable domain, with remaining parts taken from reference TRBV18 and TRBJ2-5, reads NAGVMQNPRHLVRRRGQEARLRCSPMKGHSHVYWYRQLPEEGLKFMVYLQKENIIDESGMPKERFSAEFPKEGPSILRIQQVVRGDSAAYFCASSPLPKTGLQETQYFGPGTRLLVL.

This clone occurred a few times. The rearrangement joins TRBV4-3 to TRBJ2-3; D might be TRBD2 (6 bases). The CDR3 spans 17 residues. Per germline, CDR1 LGHNA and CDR2 YSLEER. Deletions cut 0 bases from V and 0 bases from J, with 13 bases between. The CDR3 DNA sequence: TGCGCCAGCAGCCAAGACCCAGGCGGGGCCAGCACAGATACGCAGTATTTT. It codes for CASSQDPGGASTDTQYF.

This chain connects TRBV10-3 to TRBJ1-2, with a possible D match to TRBD1 (5 bases). V lost 6 bases to trimming and J lost 4 bases, with 12 bases between them. Germline-derived CDR1 and CDR2 are ENHRY and SYGVKD. This CDR3 is 13 amino acids long. The CDR3 nucleotides read TGTGCCATCAGCCCACAGGAGACCTATGGCTACACCTTC. It encodes CAISPQETYGYTF.

The chain employs TRBV30 and TRBJ1-1; 7 bases line up with TRBD1. This CDR3 has 14 residues. The germline V gene encodes CDR1 GTSNPN and CDR2 SVGIG (reference sequence). V lost 3 bases, J lost 4 bases, and 8 bases stayed unmatched. CDR3 nucleotides: TGTGCCTGGAGGCCGACAGGGTCGGGCACTGAAGCTTTCTTT. This sequence encodes CAWRPTGSGTEAFF.

For this clone: The junction and the germline gene differ at one end; a read error may be behind it. The chain combines TRBV28 with TRBJ1-2; possibly TRBD1 for D (6 bases). CDR1 MDHEN and CDR2 SYDVKM come from the germline V gene. The CDR3 is made up of 11 amino acids. CDR3 in amino acids: CASSSSWEGAF. The CDR3 DNA reads TGTGCCAGCAGTTCCTCGTGGGAGGGGGCCTTC.

The chain combines TRBV7-2 with TRBJ1-2, with 8 bases matching TRBD1. The CDR3 contains 16 residues. Germline CDR1 is SGHTA and CDR2 is FQGNSA. V lost 1 base, J lost 2 bases, and 6 bases stayed unmatched. The CDR3 DNA follows: TGTGCCAGCAGCTTAGGGACAGGGAGTCCAAACTATGGCTACACCTTC. Translated: CASSLGTGSPNYGYTF.

The V call is TRBV28, the J call TRBJ1-2; TRBD1 aligns across 8 bases. With V trimmed by 8 bases and J by 4 bases, 3 bases remained unmatched. CDR1 and CDR2 (germline): MDHEN, SYDVKM. This CDR3 is built from 12 residues. The CDR3, as DNA: TGTGCCAGCGACAGGGGATCCTATGGCTACACCTTC. It yields the protein CASDRGSYGYTF.

The gene calls are TRBV4-3 and TRBJ2-1, with 8 bases lining up with TRBD2. Germline CDR1 and CDR2: LGHNA and YSLEER. The CDR3 is 16 residues long. V dropped 3 bases and J dropped 4; count of bases not matched to a gene: 8. The CDR3 protein is CASSQDLAGPYNEQFF. The CDR3, as DNA: TGCGCCAGCAGCCAGGATCTAGCGGGCCCGTACAATGAGCAGTTCTTC.

This clone occurred a few times. The gene calls are TRBV18 and TRBJ2-7; the match to TRBD1 covers 8 bases. CDR3 length equals 15 residues. CDR1 and CDR2 (germline): KGHSH, LQKENI. After removal of 6 bases from V and 5 bases from J, the junction contained 12 bases not matched to a gene. The CDR3 is CASSQDRGRSNEQYF. CDR3 nucleotides: TGTGCCAGCTCTCAAGACAGGGGACGTTCCAACGAGCAGTACTTC.

The J gene is TRBJ2-2, the V gene TRBV2, with TRBD1 identical over 10 bases. Germline lookup yields CDR1 SNHLY and CDR2 FYNNEI. V lost 8 bases to trimming and J lost 2 bases; unmatched junction nucleotides: 2. The CDR3 consists of 14 residues. CDR3 nucleotides: TGTGCCAGCGCGACAGGGGGCAACACCGGGGAGCTGTTTTTT. Translation: CASATGGNTGELFF.

The table lists this clone with a few counts. CDR3: CASSSEGNEQFF. In DNA form, the CDR3 reads TGTGCCAGCAGCTCGGAGGGGAATGAGCAGTTCTTC. The chain combines TRBV9 with TRBJ2-1; possible D gene TRBD2, 6 bases. Trimming removed 4 bases from V and 7 bases from J, with 9 bases in between. The CDR3 is 12 residues long. Germline V gene sequence: CDR1 SGDLS, CDR2 YYNGEE.

The V call is TRBV5-1, the J call TRBJ2-4, with 8 bases that match TRBD2. With V trimmed by 1 base and J by 8 bases, 5 bases remained unmatched. This CDR3 region has 14 residues. CDR1 is SGHRS and CDR2 is YFSETQ in the germline V gene. As DNA, the CDR3 is TGCGCCAGCAGCTTGTCGGGGGGGCCGGACATTCAGTACTTC. Protein product: CASSLSGGPDIQYF.

The chain uses TRBV19 and TRBJ2-3, with a possible D match to TRBD2 (5 bases). V lost 7 bases and J 5 bases, leaving 7 bases between the germline ends. CDR1 and CDR2 from the germline V gene are LNHDA and SQIVND (reference sequence). The CDR3 is 11 residues long. CDR3 sequence: CASTGGDTQYF. The CDR3 DNA follows: TGTGCCAGTACTGGAGGAGATACGCAGTATTTT.

The chain uses TRBV27 and TRBJ2-2; D uncertain. This CDR3 comprises 12 residues. CDR1 and CDR2 from the germline V gene are MNHEY and SMNVEV (reference sequence). The V end was cut by 4 bases, the J end by 9 bases, with 9 bases between. CDR3 sequence (DNA): TGTGCCAGCAGTTCCCAGGCCCGGGAGCTGTTTTTT. Residues: CASSSQARELFF.

This sequence joins TRBV30 and TRBJ2-7; D perhaps matches TRBD1 (5 bases). This CDR3 comprises 13 residues. CDR1 is GTSNPN, CDR2 SVGIG, per germline (reference sequence). The V gene lost 1 base and the J gene lost 5 bases, with 12 bases spanning the gap. The CDR3 DNA reads as TGTGCCTGGAGTGCCAGGGAAGTGAACGAGCAGTACTTC. It codes for CAWSAREVNEQYF.

The chain carries TRBV30 and TRBJ2-7; TRBD2 matches at 9 bases. CDR1 GTSNPN and CDR2 SVGIG come from the germline V gene (reference sequence). CDR3 size: 13 residues. V gave up 3 bases and J gave up 3 bases; unmatched junction bases: 3. The CDR3 spells CAWSFSGSYEQYF. The DNA for the CDR3 is TGTGCCTGGAGCTTTAGCGGGAGCTACGAGCAGTACTTC.

V gene TRBV25-1 combines with J gene TRBJ1-2; D call uncertain. This CDR3 region has 13 residues. Germline V gives CDR1 MGHDK, CDR2 SYGVNS. V gave up 2 bases and J gave up 2 bases, with 6 bases separating them. The CDR3 DNA reads as TGTGCCAGCAGTGAAGGCCTGAACTATGGCTACACCTTC. It encodes CASSEGLNYGYTF.

This clone was observed once. The CDR3 DNA sequence: TGCGCCAGCAGTGAGTCGGCAGGGGTGTCCTACGAGCAGTACTTC. Translation gives CASSESAGVSYEQYF. The chain has TRBV10-2 and TRBJ2-7, with TRBD1 as a possible D gene (6 bases). Trimming removed 0 bases at V and 1 base at J, with 10 bases between. This CDR3 contains 15 residues. Germline CDR1 and CDR2: WSHSY and SAAADI.

The V and J genes are TRBV19 and TRBJ1-1; D is possibly TRBD1 (5 bases). The V gene lost 5 bases and the J gene lost 11 bases, with 24 bases spanning the gap. This CDR3 has 15 amino acids. CDR1 and CDR2 (germline): LNHDA, SQIVND (reference sequence). CDR3 bases: TGTGCCAGTAGTGACTGGGTGGGGGGAAACAGCTGGGCTTTCTTT. Its translation is CASSDWVGGNSWAFF.

The chain links TRBV5-4 to TRBJ1-5; TRBD1 agrees at 9 bases. Trimming removed 4 bases from V and 3 bases from J; junction bases left unmatched: 2. This CDR3 is 14 amino acids long. Germline CDR1 SGHNT, CDR2 YYREEE (reference sequence). This CDR3 is CASSRQGVNQPQHF. CDR3 DNA sequence: TGTGCCAGCAGCCGACAGGGGGTCAATCAGCCCCAGCATTTT.

The J gene is TRBJ1-4, the V gene TRBV2; D remains unclear. CDR1 and CDR2 from the germline V gene are SNHLY and FYNNEI. The CDR3 totals 15 residues. Trimming cost V 8 bases and J 5 bases, with 18 bases left between them. DNA of the CDR3: TGTGCCAGCCGGTCTGACAACTCGAGAAATGAAAAACTGTTTTTT. Translating it yields CASRSDNSRNEKLFF.

V is TRBV4-3 and J is TRBJ1-2; D gene unclear. V was cut by 5 bases and J by 6 bases, with 10 bases left in between. The CDR3 sequence is 12 residues long. Germline V gene sequence: CDR1 LGHNA, CDR2 YSLEER. This CDR3 reads CASSSSLDGYTF. The CDR3 DNA sequence: TGCGCCAGCAGCTCGTCCCTAGATGGCTACACCTTC.

This rearrangement joins TRBV6-5 to TRBJ2-7; 10 bases are a match to TRBD2. CDR1 and CDR2 (germline): MNHEY, SVGAGI. Trimming at V came to 5 bases and at J to 2 bases, leaving 6 bases not matched to a gene. This CDR3 contains 15 residues. The CDR3 reads CASSTASGRAYEQYF. Here the CDR3 DNA reads TGTGCCAGCAGTACGGCAAGCGGGAGGGCCTACGAGCAGTACTTC.

The chain combines TRBV6-6 with TRBJ1-3, with D hard to call. With 3 bases removed from V and 1 base from J, the gap between germline ends came to 7 bases. Per germline, CDR1 MNHNY and CDR2 SVGAGI (reference sequence). This CDR3 region has 14 residues. CDR3 nucleotide sequence: TGTGCCAGCAGTTATTTGGCATCTGGAAACACCATATATTTT. Residues: CASSYLASGNTIYF.

This sequence joins TRBV7-8 and TRBJ2-1; TRBD1 aligns across 7 bases. The V gene's germline CDR1 is SGHVS and CDR2 FQNEAQ. The CDR3 totals 13 residues. J gave up 7 bases and V 5 bases, and 5 bases lay outside the gene matches. In DNA, the CDR3 is TGTGCCAGCAGCACCGACAGGGAAAATGAGCAGTTCTTC. Its protein is CASSTDRENEQFF.